This T cell receptor beta chain was retrieved from a study of blood T cell repertoires in COVID-19. About the study: The cDNA or gDNA used as material had been derived from T cells, B-cell-depleted T cells, or PBMCs.

This CDR3 region has 14 residues. The germline gives CDR1 SGHRS, CDR2 YFSETQ. V lost 2 bases to trimming and J lost 2 bases, with 11 bases between them. Repertoires were generated with immunoSEQ multiplex PCR, while TCRdb's copy carries only in-frame clones and drops some. The sample has approximately 45,000 clones, about 88% seen once. This clone was seen just once. The specimen sequenced was peripheral blood. The rearrangement uses TRBV5-1 and TRBJ2-7, with D perhaps TRBD2 (6 bases). The source is a man aged 40-50 years with active COVID-19. DNA for the CDR3: TGCGCCAGCAGCTTCCAGGGAGGTCCCTACGAGCAGTACTTC. Translation: CASSFQGGPYEQYF.